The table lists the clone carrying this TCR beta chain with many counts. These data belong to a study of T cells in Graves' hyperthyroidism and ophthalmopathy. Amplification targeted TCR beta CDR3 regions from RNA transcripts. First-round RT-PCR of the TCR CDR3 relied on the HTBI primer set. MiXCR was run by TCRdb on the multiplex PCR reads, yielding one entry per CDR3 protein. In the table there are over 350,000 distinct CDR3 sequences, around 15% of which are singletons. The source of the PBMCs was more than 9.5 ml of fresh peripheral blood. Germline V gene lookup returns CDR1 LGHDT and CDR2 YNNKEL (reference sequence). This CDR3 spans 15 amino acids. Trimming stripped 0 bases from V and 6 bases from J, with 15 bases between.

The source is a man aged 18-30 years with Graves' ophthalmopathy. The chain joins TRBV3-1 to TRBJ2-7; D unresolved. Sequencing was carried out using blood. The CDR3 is CASSQDLGQFGEQYF. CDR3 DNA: TGTGCCAGCAGCCAAGATCTGGGCCAGTTCGGCGAGCAGTACTTC.